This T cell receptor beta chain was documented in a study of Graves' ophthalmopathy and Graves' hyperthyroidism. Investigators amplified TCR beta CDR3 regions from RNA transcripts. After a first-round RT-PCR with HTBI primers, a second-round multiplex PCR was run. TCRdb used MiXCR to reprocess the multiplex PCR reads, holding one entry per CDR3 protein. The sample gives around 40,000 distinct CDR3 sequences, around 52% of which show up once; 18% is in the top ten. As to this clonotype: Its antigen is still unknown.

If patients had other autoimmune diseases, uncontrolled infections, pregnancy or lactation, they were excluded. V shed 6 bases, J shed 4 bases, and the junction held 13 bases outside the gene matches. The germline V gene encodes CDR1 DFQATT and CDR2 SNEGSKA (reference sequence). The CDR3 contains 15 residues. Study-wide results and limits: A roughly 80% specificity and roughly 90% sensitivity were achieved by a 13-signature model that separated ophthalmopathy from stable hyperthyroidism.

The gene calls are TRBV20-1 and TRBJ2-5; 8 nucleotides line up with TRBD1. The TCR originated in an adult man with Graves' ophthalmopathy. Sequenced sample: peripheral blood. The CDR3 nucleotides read TGCAGTGCCCCTAGGGAGACAGGGGCTTTAGAGACCCAGTACTTC. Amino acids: CSAPRETGALETQYF.